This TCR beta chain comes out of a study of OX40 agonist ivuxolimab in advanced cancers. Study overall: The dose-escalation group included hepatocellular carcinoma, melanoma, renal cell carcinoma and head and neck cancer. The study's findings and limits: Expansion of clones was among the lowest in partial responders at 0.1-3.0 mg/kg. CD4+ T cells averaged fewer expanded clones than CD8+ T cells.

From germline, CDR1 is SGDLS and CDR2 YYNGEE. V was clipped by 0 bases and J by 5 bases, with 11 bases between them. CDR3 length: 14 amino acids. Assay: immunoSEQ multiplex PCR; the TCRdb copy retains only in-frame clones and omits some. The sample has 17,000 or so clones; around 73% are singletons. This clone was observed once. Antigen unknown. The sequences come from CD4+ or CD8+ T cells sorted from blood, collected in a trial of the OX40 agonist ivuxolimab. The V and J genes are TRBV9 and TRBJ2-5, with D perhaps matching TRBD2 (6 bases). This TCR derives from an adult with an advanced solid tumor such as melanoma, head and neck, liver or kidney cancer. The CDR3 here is CASSVASGVETQYF. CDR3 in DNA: TGTGCCAGCAGCGTAGCCTCGGGGGTGGAGACCCAGTACTTC. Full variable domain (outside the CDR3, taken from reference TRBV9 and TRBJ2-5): DSGVTQTPKHLITATGQRVTLRCSPRSGDLSVYWYQQSLDQGLQFLIQYYNGEERAKGNILERFSAQQFPDLHSELNLSSLELGDSALYFCASSVASGVETQYFGPGTRLLVL.